A selection of T cell receptor beta chains follows, all from one sample in a study of T-cell reconstitution after alpha-beta-depleted transplantation in children. MiXCR was run by TCRdb on the PCR reads, yielding one entry per CDR3 protein. Altogether roughly 790,000 distinct CDR3 sequences are present, under 20% being singletons, with the ten largest covering 5%. The material sequenced was PBMCs, mostly from graft donor cells, taken 360 days after TCRalphabeta/CD19-depleted stem cell transplant. These receptors originate from a male patient younger than 18 who had a stem cell transplant for acute lymphoblastic leukemia, so the T cells may come from the graft donor. CDR3s include the opening cysteine and the closing phenylalanine or tryptophan. Fields, in order: D gene, J gene, clone size, V gene, CDR3 protein, CDR3 DNA. D genes are given only for firm matches. Clone sizes are given selectively: once, few, many, or a class where the clone is expanded.

TRBD1	TRBJ2-1	NA	TRBV5-6	CASSHGDSSYNEQFF	TGTGCCAGCAGCCATGGGGACAGCTCCTACAATGAGCAGTTCTTC
TRBD2	TRBJ2-1	NA	TRBV13	CASSSNSGRAVGNEQFF	TGTGCCAGCAGCTCCAATAGCGGGAGGGCCGTTGGGAATGAGCAGTTCTTC
TRBD1	TRBJ2-7	few	TRBV7-7	CASSPTGQDEQYF	TGTGCCAGCAGCCCCACGGGACAGGACGAGCAGTACTTC
TRBD2	TRBJ2-1	few	TRBV29-1	CSVPGLAPQNEQFF	TGCAGCGTTCCGGGACTAGCGCCCCAAAATGAGCAGTTCTTC
TRBD1	TRBJ1-3	few	TRBV4-1	CASSQTGTGRSGNTIYF	TGCGCCAGCAGCCAAACCGGGACAGGTCGCTCTGGAAACACCATATATTTT
NA	TRBJ2-3	few	TRBV10-2	CASSEPLSVAQYF	TGCGCCAGCAGTGAGCCCCTTTCCGTGGCGCAGTATTTT
NA	TRBJ1-1	NA	TRBV29-1	CSVTRGAEAFF	TGCAGCGTGACAAGGGGCGCTGAAGCTTTCTTT
NA	TRBJ1-5	few	TRBV5-1	CASSQLPRDSGNQPQHF	TGCGCCAGCAGCCAATTGCCCAGGGACTCGGGCAATCAGCCCCAGCATTTT
TRBD2	TRBJ2-7	NA	TRBV20-1	CSARVTGGFYEQYF	TGCAGTGCTAGGGTAACGGGAGGCTTCTACGAGCAGTACTTC
NA	TRBJ2-2	many	TRBV5-1	CASSYPGTSTGELFF	TGCGCCAGCAGCTACCCCGGGACCTCCACCGGGGAGCTGTTTTTT
TRBD1	TRBJ1-2	few	TRBV20-1	CSARGRTGGAVYGYTF	TGCAGTGCTAGAGGCCGAACAGGGGGCGCCGTCTATGGCTACACCTTC
TRBD1	TRBJ2-1	NA	TRBV30	CAWSDHRGWEFF	TGTGCCTGGAGTGACCACAGGGGTTGGGAGTTCTTC
NA	TRBJ2-3	NA	TRBV28	CASSFPSGSTDTQYF	TGTGCCAGCAGTTTCCCCTCCGGATCCACAGATACGCAGTATTTT
NA	TRBJ2-1	NA	TRBV29-1	CSVTGNEQFF	TGCAGCGTTACAGGCAATGAGCAGTTCTTC
TRBD1	TRBJ2-7	many	TRBV12-3/TRBV12-4	CASKPGTGDHEQYF	TGTGCCAGCAAACCCGGGACAGGGGACCACGAGCAGTACTTC
NA	TRBJ2-3	few	TRBV11-3	CASSSYLMGGTDTQYF	TGTGCCAGCAGCTCATACCTGATGGGTGGAACGGATACGCAGTATTTT
NA	TRBJ1-4	few	TRBV4-1	CASSQVRGEKLFF	TGCGCCAGCAGCCAAGTACGGGGGGAAAAACTGTTTTTT
NA	TRBJ2-7	few	TRBV5-1	CASSPGKSGEQYF	TGCGCCAGCAGCCCCGGAAAGTCCGGCGAGCAGTACTTC
NA	TRBJ2-6	NA	TRBV12-3/TRBV12-4	CASRSRVAGANVLTF	TGTGCCAGCAGGTCGAGGGTAGCGGGGGCCAACGTCCTGACTTTC
NA	TRBJ2-7	NA	TRBV2	CASRLQGYEQYF	TGTGCCAGCAGACTTCAGGGCTACGAGCAGTACTTC
TRBD1	TRBJ2-7	NA	TRBV20-1	CSALSLGTGTTTLPYEQYF	TGCAGTGCTCTTAGCTTAGGGACAGGGACCACGACACTTCCTTACGAGCAGTACTTC
NA	TRBJ1-3	NA	TRBV12-3/TRBV12-4	CASRVYSGNTIYF	TGTGCCAGCAGGGTTTACTCTGGAAACACCATATATTTT
TRBD2	TRBJ2-1	few	TRBV7-2	CASIPSGVYNEQFF	TGTGCCAGCATCCCTAGCGGGGTCTACAATGAGCAGTTCTTC
NA	TRBJ2-7	NA	TRBV5-5	CASRKDFSYEQYF	TGTGCCAGCAGAAAGGACTTCTCCTACGAGCAGTACTTC
NA	TRBJ2-7	NA	TRBV12-3/TRBV12-4	CASSPEGGGRSTYEQYF	TGTGCCAGCAGTCCCGAAGGTGGGGGCAGGTCTACCTACGAGCAGTACTTC
NA	TRBJ1-5	NA	TRBV24-1	CATSAQNNQPQHF	TGTGCCACCAGTGCCCAAAACAATCAGCCCCAGCATTTT
NA	TRBJ2-1	NA	TRBV18	CASSLWFGGGNEQFF	TGTGCCAGCTCACTATGGTTCGGCGGAGGGAATGAGCAGTTCTTC
NA	TRBJ1-1	few	TRBV7-9	CASSWTRQENTEAFF	TGTGCCAGCAGCTGGACCCGACAGGAGAACACTGAAGCTTTCTTT
NA	TRBJ1-1	NA	TRBV5-1	CASSLAAGYTEAFF	TGCGCCAGCAGCTTGGCAGCCGGTTACACTGAAGCTTTCTTT
NA	TRBJ2-7	few	TRBV5-1	CARRYNFRALSYEQYF	TGCGCCAGACGGTACAATTTCAGGGCTCTCTCCTACGAGCAGTACTTC
NA	TRBJ2-1	few	TRBV11-2	CASSLRRLSSYNEQFF	TGTGCCAGCAGCCTCCGTAGGCTTAGCTCCTACAATGAGCAGTTCTTC
NA	TRBJ2-5	few	TRBV15	CATSRSSWRQETQYF	TGTGCCACCAGCAGGTCGTCTTGGCGGCAAGAGACCCAGTACTTC
TRBD1	TRBJ2-7	NA	TRBV7-8	CASSLAHTGGRSYEQYF	TGTGCCAGCAGCTTAGCGCACACAGGGGGCAGATCCTACGAGCAGTACTTC
NA	TRBJ2-1	few	TRBV5-6	CASTLRPTNPYNEQFF	TGTGCCAGCACCCTACGACCCACCAACCCCTACAATGAGCAGTTCTTC
NA	TRBJ2-2	few	TRBV6-2/TRBV6-3	CASSYRVGTGELFF	TGTGCCAGCAGTTACAGGGTTGGCACCGGGGAGCTGTTTTTT
TRBD2	TRBJ2-3	NA	TRBV10-3	CAISALAGEPDTQYF	TGTGCCATCAGCGCCCTAGCGGGAGAGCCAGATACGCAGTATTTT
TRBD2	TRBJ2-2	NA	TRBV6-1	CASSLPGLAYDTGELFF	TGTGCCAGCAGTCTCCCCGGACTAGCGTACGACACCGGGGAGCTGTTTTTT
NA	TRBJ2-1	few	TRBV3-1	CASSRGLGDEQFF	TGTGCCAGCAGCCGCGGGTTGGGGGATGAGCAGTTCTTC
NA	TRBJ2-2	few	TRBV5-1	CASSGGTNTGELFF	TGCGCCAGCAGCGGCGGAACGAACACCGGGGAGCTGTTTTTT
NA	TRBJ2-1	NA	TRBV15	CATSRDVAYEQFF	TGTGCCACCAGCAGAGATGTTGCATATGAGCAGTTCTTC
NA	TRBJ2-1	NA	TRBV19	CASSILGLASTSSYNEQFF	TGTGCCAGTAGTATTCTCGGTCTAGCGTCTACTAGCTCCTACAATGAGCAGTTCTTC
TRBD2	TRBJ2-2	few	TRBV20-1	CSASGTSGHTGELFF	TGCAGTGCTTCCGGGACTAGCGGACACACCGGGGAGCTGTTTTTT
NA	TRBJ2-7	many	TRBV29-1	CSVYGDLGEQYF	TGCAGCGTTTATGGGGACCTAGGCGAGCAGTACTTC
NA	TRBJ2-3	few	TRBV7-2	CASSLEVYSTDTQYF	TGTGCCAGCAGCTTAGAGGTGTATAGCACAGATACGCAGTATTTT
TRBD2	TRBJ2-1	many	TRBV14	CASSQDVTSGSTGPGYNEQFF	TGTGCCAGCAGCCAAGATGTTACCAGCGGGAGCACGGGACCCGGCTACAATGAGCAGTTCTTC
TRBD2	TRBJ2-3	many	TRBV10-3	CATRPLAGGTDTQYF	TGTGCCACTAGGCCCCTAGCGGGAGGGACAGATACGCAGTATTTT
TRBD2	TRBJ2-1	NA	TRBV11-1	CASSLVLAGNVDEQFF	TGTGCCAGCAGCTTAGTCCTAGCGGGGAATGTGGATGAGCAGTTCTTC
NA	TRBJ2-7	NA	TRBV2	CASSSTGWNEQYF	TGTGCCAGCAGTTCTACAGGGTGGAACGAGCAGTACTTC
NA	TRBJ1-1	many	TRBV5-1	CASSYLGVTEAFF	TGCGCCAGCAGCTATTTGGGGGTCACTGAAGCTTTCTTT
NA	TRBJ2-7	few	TRBV3-1	CASGSRAPVEQYF	TGTGCCAGCGGTAGTAGGGCCCCTGTGGAGCAGTACTTC
TRBD2	TRBJ2-5	NA	TRBV5-1	CASSFKPGGQETQYF	TGCGCCAGCAGCTTCAAGCCGGGGGGCCAAGAGACCCAGTACTTC
NA	TRBJ2-1	few	TRBV24-1	CATSAYPGVSYNEQFF	TGTGCCACCAGTGCCTACCCAGGAGTCTCCTACAATGAGCAGTTCTTC